This T cell receptor beta chain derives from a study of T cell repertoires in cytomegalovirus infection. Across the study: Use of recently identified HLA-C-restricted and well-studied HLA-B-restricted CMV epitopes was part of the study.

TCRdb passed the reads through MiXCR, listing each CDR3 protein once. This table holds 700,000 to 850,000 distinct CDR3 sequences, approximately 32% found once. The trim removed 4 bases at V and 7 bases at J, leaving 9 bases unmatched. Germline V gene data show CDR1 as LGHDT and CDR2 as YNNKEL (reference sequence). This CDR3 contains 16 residues. About this clonotype: Its target is unknown.

The sequencing used cultured CD8+ T cells from PBMCs, collected from culture after CMV antigen stimulation. This clonotype originated in a human donor in good health (CMV status not recorded). Some clones in this sample may be carry-over from other donors' samples. The genes are TRBV3-1 and TRBJ2-1, with TRBD2 matching 11 bases. The CDR3: CASSPKGLAGENEQFF. The CDR3, as DNA: TGTGCCAGCAGCCCGAAAGGACTAGCGGGTGAAAATGAGCAGTTCTTC.